This T cell receptor beta chain was observed in a study of Graves' ophthalmopathy and Graves' hyperthyroidism. Whole-study findings and limits: With about 87% sensitivity and roughly 80% specificity, a 13-signature model separated ophthalmopathy from stable hyperthyroidism.

TCR beta CDR3 regions were amplified from RNA transcripts. HTBI primers were employed in first-round RT-PCR, then a second-round multiplex PCR followed. TCRdb analysed the multiplex PCR reads with MiXCR anew, one entry per CDR3 protein. The sample includes more than 1,000,000 distinct CDR3 sequences, about 35% of them seen just once. Ten or more counts support this clonotype. The antigen remains unidentified. The sequence was collected from an adult man with Graves' hyperthyroidism. Sequenced sample: peripheral blood or thyroid tissue (not recorded which).

CDR3 loop: CASSQEGATEAFF. In DNA, the CDR3 is TGTGCCAGCAGCCAAGAGGGGGCAACTGAAGCTTTCTTT. The chain employs TRBV9 and TRBJ1-1, with TRBD1 identical over 7 bases. CDR1 is SGDLS, CDR2 YYNGEE, per germline. The CDR3 extends over 13 amino acids. V lost 4 bases to trimming and J lost 5 bases; unmatched junction nucleotides: 5.